A single sample is the source of the 9 T cell receptor beta chains below, sequenced in a study of T cells after yellow fever vaccination. A single record per CDR3 protein comes from TCRdb applying MiXCR to the 5' RACE reads. Of 230,000 or so distinct CDR3 sequences detected, about 7% appear once; the ten largest clones hold more than 0.85%. The material sequenced was CD4+ T cells sorted from PBMCs, taken on the day of the yellow fever booster vaccination. These receptors originate from a man aged 30 to 45 who received the YFV17D yellow fever vaccine.

This clonotype has just a few counts. The chain combines TRBV6-1 with TRBJ1-5; D gene unclear. This CDR3 has 11 amino acids. V was pared by 2 bases and J by 9 bases, with 5 bases between. Germline CDR1 and CDR2: MNHNS and SASEGT. CDR3 bases: TGTGCCAGCAGTGAAACCGGGCCCCAGCATTTT. Protein product: CASSETGPQHF.

This clonotype was seen more than once but under ten times. The rearrangement uses TRBV7-6 and TRBJ2-7; D remains ambiguous. Trimming shortened V by 1 base and J by 4 bases, and 11 bases separated the two germline ends. Per the germline V gene, CDR1 is SGHVS and CDR2 is FNYEAQ. This CDR3 has 14 residues. In DNA form, the CDR3 reads TGTGCCAGCAGCTTAGAGGGCAGCACTTACGAGCAGTACTTC. Amino acid sequence: CASSLEGSTYEQYF.

This clonotype occurred a few times. The genes are TRBV11-1 and TRBJ2-1; 15 bases map to TRBD2. J lost 4 bases, V lost 4 bases, and 8 bases had no gene match. The germline V gene has CDR1 SGHAT and CDR2 FQDESV (reference sequence). CDR3 length equals 18 residues. The CDR3 loop is CASSSRLGLAGGYNEQFF. CDR3 sequence (DNA): TGTGCCAGCAGCTCCAGACTTGGACTAGCGGGAGGGTACAATGAGCAGTTCTTC.

This clonotype was counted ten times or more. The gene calls are TRBV4-3 and TRBJ1-2; the D is unclear. V lost 0 bases to trimming and J lost 3 bases, with 11 bases between them. CDR1 and CDR2 (germline): LGHNA, YSLEER. The CDR3 covers 15 residues. Written as DNA, the CDR3 is TGCGCCAGCAGCCAAGAGAACAACCGTGACTATGGCTACACCTTC. It yields the protein CASSQENNRDYGYTF.

This clonotype was found many times. This chain connects TRBV15 to TRBJ2-1; 11 bases match TRBD2. This CDR3 is built from 16 residues. From germline, CDR1 is LNHNV and CDR2 YYDKDF (reference sequence). J was trimmed by 4 bases and V by 1 base; bases with no gene match: 3. The CDR3 DNA sequence: TGTGCCACCAGCAGAGTTGGGACTAGCGGTTACAATGAGCAGTTCTTC. The encoded protein is CATSRVGTSGYNEQFF.

This clonotype was recorded a few times. The chain is built from TRBV19 and TRBJ2-4, with 7 bases that match TRBD1. The trim removed 5 bases at V and 5 bases at J, leaving 12 bases unmatched. The CDR3 spans 16 residues. CDR1 is LNHDA, CDR2 SQIVND, per germline (reference sequence). CDR3 region: CASSPWTGPTENIQYF. Written as DNA, the CDR3 is TGTGCCAGTAGTCCTTGGACAGGCCCTACGGAAAACATTCAGTACTTC.

The genes are TRBV12-3 or TRBV12-4 and TRBJ1-1; perhaps TRBD1 as D (5 bases). V lost 0 bases, J lost 11 bases, and 16 bases lay in between. CDR3 length equals 14 residues. The CDR3 loop reads CASSLASRGGLAFF. CDR3 in DNA: TGTGCCAGCAGTTTAGCCAGCCGTGGGGGATTGGCTTTCTTT.

The chain has TRBV6-2 or TRBV6-3 and TRBJ2-2; weak D call: TRBD2 (6 bases). With 4 bases removed from V and 6 bases from J, the gap between germline ends came to 15 bases. Germline-derived CDR1 and CDR2 are MNHEY and SVGEGT. The CDR3 runs to 15 residues. The CDR3 loop reads CASSSTRLVSGELFF. The DNA for the CDR3 is TGTGCCAGCAGTTCGACCCGACTAGTGTCCGGGGAGCTGTTTTTT.

The chain recombines TRBV5-1 with TRBJ2-1, with D uncertain. From germline, CDR1 is SGHRS and CDR2 YFSETQ. This CDR3 comprises 11 residues. Between the trimmed V and J ends, which lost 4 bases and 6 bases, there was a span of 5 bases. The CDR3 DNA reads TGCGCCAGCAGCGGTTCCAATGAGCAGTTCTTC. Its protein is CASSGSNEQFF.